This TCR beta chain was profiled in a study of beta chain features in type 1 diabetes. Across the study: Age, gender, cell numbers and subset yield matched between patients and controls. Study results and limitations: TCRB CDR3 length was moderately but significantly reduced in all four CD4+ subsets of Type 1 diabetes patients.

What was sequenced were expressed TCRB transcripts, since all of the isolated RNA had been reverse transcribed. Repertoires were generated with immunoSEQ multiplex PCR, while TCRdb's copy carries only in-frame clones and drops some. The data contain over 350,000 clones, roughly 15% of them seen just once; the ten biggest clones take up 0.019%. In its sample, this clone was seen a few times. Antigen specificity is unknown. Sequencing was done on a sample of naive CD4+ T cells from blood. The clonotype comes from a woman between 18 and 30 years old in good health.

DNA of the CDR3: TGTGCCAGCAGCTTACCCCAGCGGGAGAATTTCTTC. It codes for CASSLPQRENFF. This chain connects TRBV7-9 to TRBJ2-1; 8 nucleotides line up with TRBD2. Germline CDR1 reads SEHNR; CDR2 reads FQNEAQ (reference sequence). V was pared by 2 bases and J by 16 bases, with 7 bases of the junction left unmatched. CDR3 length: 12 amino acids.